The 13 T cell receptor beta chains reported below all come from one sample, sequenced in a study of T cell therapy after organ transplantation. The assay was immunoSEQ multiplex PCR, and TCRdb's table has in-frame clones only and misses some. The sample lists 44,000 or so clones, approximately 94% occurring once. These receptors lack a known antigen. The sample here was CD8+ T cells from blood, taken before autologous CMV-specific T cell therapy. All receptors come from a human patient who had received a solid organ transplant and had CMV disease.

This rearrangement joins TRBV6-4 to TRBJ1-4; TRBD1 is a possible D gene (5 bases). Trimming removed 0 bases at V and 4 bases at J, with 12 bases between. The CDR3 has 16 amino acids. Germline V gene lookup returns CDR1 MRHNA and CDR2 SNTAGT. Here the CDR3 DNA reads TGTGCCAGCAGTGACTCAAAAGGGGAACATAATGAAAAACTGTTTTTT. Its translation: CASSDSKGEHNEKLFF.

The genes are TRBV28 and TRBJ2-7, with D possibly matching TRBD1 (5 bases). Trimming shortened V by 4 bases and J by 3 bases, and 22 bases separated the two germline ends. CDR3 size: 17 residues. Per the germline V gene, CDR1 is MDHEN and CDR2 is SYDVKM. The CDR3: CASSSEQGIGYYYEQYF. The DNA for the CDR3 is TGTGCCAGCAGTTCAGAGCAGGGAATTGGGTATTACTACGAGCAGTACTTC.

This sequence joins TRBV5-6 and TRBJ2-1, with 7 bases matching TRBD2. Germline V gene data show CDR1 as SGHDT and CDR2 as YYEEEE. V gave up 3 bases and J gave up 10 bases; unmatched junction bases: 16. The CDR3 has 16 residues. The CDR3 loop reads CASSSRHGREFWEQFF. In nucleotides, the CDR3 is TGTGCCAGCAGCTCGAGACACGGGCGGGAGTTCTGGGAGCAGTTCTTC.

The rearrangement joins TRBV2 to TRBJ2-7; 13 bases map to TRBD2. This CDR3 region has 16 residues. The V gene's germline CDR1 is SNHLY and CDR2 FYNNEI. With 4 bases clipped from V and 3 bases from J, the junction kept 6 bases outside the gene matches. The CDR3 sequence: CASSGPGLAGNYEQYF. CDR3 in DNA: TGTGCCAGCAGTGGGCCGGGACTAGCGGGGAACTACGAGCAGTACTTC.

The chain joins TRBV27 to TRBJ2-7; no clear D gene. V gave up 0 bases and J gave up 2 bases, with 11 bases separating them. CDR3 length equals 15 residues. Germline V gene data show CDR1 as MNHEY and CDR2 as SMNVEV (reference sequence). DNA of the CDR3: TGTGCCAGCAGTTTATCGATAGGCTCTACCTACGAGCAGTACTTC. It yields the protein CASSLSIGSTYEQYF.

This clone was picked up a small number of times. The genes are TRBV12-5 and TRBJ1-6; D is perhaps TRBD1 (5 bases). The CDR3 totals 12 residues. Trimming pared 7 bases from V and 10 bases from J, leaving 11 bases between. Germline V gene lookup returns CDR1 LGHNT and CDR2 FRNRAP. In DNA form, the CDR3 reads TGTGCTAGTGCCCAGGGATCGTCACCCCTCCACTTT. Translating gives CASAQGSSPLHF.

J is TRBJ2-7 and V is TRBV19; D uncertain. CDR1 is LNHDA and CDR2 is SQIVND in the germline V gene (reference sequence). V was shortened by 6 bases and J by 0 bases, with 15 bases between the two germline ends. CDR3 length equals 15 residues. The CDR3 sequence is CASSTPRSGSYEQYF. In DNA, the CDR3 is TGTGCCAGTAGCACCCCAAGGTCAGGCTCCTACGAGCAGTACTTC.

The CDR3 sequence: CASSLGGLQQYF. DNA for the CDR3: TGTGCCAGCAGTCTTGGGGGGTTGCAGCAGTACTTC. V and J are TRBV7-9 and TRBJ2-7, with D perhaps matching TRBD2 (6 bases). This CDR3 has 12 amino acids. The germline V gene encodes CDR1 SEHNR and CDR2 FQNEAQ (reference sequence). Trimming took 6 bases from V and 8 from J, leaving 14 bases between them.

This chain connects TRBV27 to TRBJ1-2; TRBD1 matches at 8 bases. Trimming took 3 bases from V and 1 from J; bases not matched to a gene: 7. Germline CDR1 reads MNHEY; CDR2 reads SMNVEV (reference sequence). The length of the CDR3 is 16 residues. The CDR3 nucleotides are TGTGCCAGCAGTTTGAGTAGGACAGGGAATAACTATGGCTACACCTTC. Its translation is CASSLSRTGNNYGYTF.

CDR3 DNA: TGTGCCAGCAGCGCGGGACAGAATAATGAAAAACTGTTTTTT. It encodes CASSAGQNNEKLFF. The chain couples TRBV9 to TRBJ1-4, with 7 bases lining up with TRBD1. The germline CDR1 and CDR2 sequences are SGDLS and YYNGEE. V was pared by 3 bases and J by 4 bases, with 3 bases of the junction left unmatched. The CDR3 loop spans 14 amino acids.

This clone was seen once. V is TRBV13 and J is TRBJ2-3; D gene uncertain. The germline CDR1 and CDR2 sequences are PRHDT and FYEKMQ (reference sequence). The CDR3 loop spans 15 amino acids. The ends were cut back, 1 base at V and 0 bases at J, with 8 bases in the middle. CDR3 nucleotide sequence: TGTGCCAGCAGCTTAGCGGATCTTAGCACAGATACGCAGTATTTT. The encoded protein is CASSLADLSTDTQYF. Using reference TRBV13 and TRBJ2-3 for the parts outside the CDR3, the full variable domain is AAGVIQSPRHLIKEKRETATLKCYPIPRHDTVYWYQQGPGQDPQFLISFYEKMQSDKGSIPDRFSAQQFSDYHSELNMSSLELGDSALYFCASSLADLSTDTQYFGPGTRLTVL.

The rearrangement joins TRBV28 to TRBJ1-2; TRBD1 is a possible D gene (6 bases). CDR3 length: 11 residues. V was shortened by 8 bases and J by 6 bases, with 10 bases between the two germline ends. Germline V gene lookup returns CDR1 MDHEN and CDR2 SYDVKM. This CDR3 reads CASRQGNGYTF. CDR3 nucleotides: TGTGCCAGCCGTCAGGGGAATGGCTACACCTTC.

On this clone: The junction does not match germline at one end; this may be a read error. This sequence joins TRBV19 and TRBJ2-1; 7 bases map to TRBD1. Germline loops: CDR1 LNHDA, CDR2 SQIVND (reference sequence). The CDR3 runs to 12 residues. The CDR3 nucleotides read TGTGCCATCAAGACAGGGTACACTGAGCAGTTCTTC. Encoded protein: CAIKTGYTEQFF.